This T cell receptor (beta chain) emerged from a study of spatial heterogeneity in lung cancer. Background on the study: Detected sequences consistently included more beta-chain ones than alpha-chain ones.

TCR cDNA molecules each carried a unique molecular identifier. MiXCR, applied by TCRdb to the 5' RACE reads, yields one record per CDR3 protein. In the table there are tens of thousands of distinct CDR3 sequences, approximately 12% of which are singletons. CDR3 length: 15 residues. Germline CDR1 reads MDHEN; CDR2 reads SYDVKM. As concerns this clonotype: A much larger clone is a single base away; this may be a read error.

The time point denotes: sample taken at primary tumor resection. Donation came from approximately 69 patients with untreated early-stage non-small cell lung cancer. Whole RNA was taken from tumor, nontumor lung or frozen PBMC; it was then sequenced unsorted. This TCR was recovered from a male donor with early-stage non-small cell lung cancer. The chain employs TRBV28 and TRBJ2-5, with 11 bases identical to TRBD1. Material: PBMCs, obtained at surgery. The CDR3 region has the DNA TGTACCAGCAGCCAGGACAGGGGGCACCAAGAGACCCAGTACTTC. It is translated as CTSSQDRGHQETQYF.